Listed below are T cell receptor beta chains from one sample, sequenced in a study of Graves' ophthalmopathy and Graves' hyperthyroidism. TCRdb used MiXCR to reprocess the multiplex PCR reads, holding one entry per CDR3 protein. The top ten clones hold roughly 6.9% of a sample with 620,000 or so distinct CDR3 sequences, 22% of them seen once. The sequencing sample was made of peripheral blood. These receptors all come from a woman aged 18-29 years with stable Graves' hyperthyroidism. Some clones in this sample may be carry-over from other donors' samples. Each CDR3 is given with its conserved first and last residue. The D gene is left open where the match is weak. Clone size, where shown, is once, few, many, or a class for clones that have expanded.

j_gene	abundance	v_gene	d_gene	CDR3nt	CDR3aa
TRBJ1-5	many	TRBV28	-	TGTGCCAGCACCGTTCCCAATCAGCCCCAGCATTTT	CASTVPNQPQHF
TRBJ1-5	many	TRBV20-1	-	TGCAGTGCTAGGGAGACAGACTATAGCAATCAGCCCCAGCATTTT	CSARETDYSNQPQHF
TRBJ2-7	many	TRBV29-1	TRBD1	TGCAGCGCCGGGGGGACAGGGTCCTACGAGCAGTACTTC	CSAGGTGSYEQYF
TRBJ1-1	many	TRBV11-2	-	TGTGCCAGCAGCTTAGTTCGACCCGACACTGAAGCTTTCTTT	CASSLVRPDTEAFF
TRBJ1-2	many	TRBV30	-	TGTGCCTGGAGCTTTTGGGGGGATGGCTACACCTTC	CAWSFWGDGYTF
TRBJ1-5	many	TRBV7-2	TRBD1	TGTGCCAGCAGCGTGGACAGGGGTGGTCAGCCCCAGCATTTT	CASSVDRGGQPQHF
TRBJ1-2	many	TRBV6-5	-	TGTGCCAGCGCCGGGGGGGCGGATGGCTACACCTTC	CASAGGADGYTF
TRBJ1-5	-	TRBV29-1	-	TGCAGCGTTGAAGATGGACGGGGGGGCAATCAGCCCCAGCATTTT	CSVEDGRGGNQPQHF
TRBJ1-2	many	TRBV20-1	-	TGCAGTGCTAGAGGTCAGGGGAACTATGGCTACACCTTC	CSARGQGNYGYTF
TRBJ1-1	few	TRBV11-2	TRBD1	TGTGCCAGCAGCCCCGGACAGGGCAAAATGAACACTGAAGCTTTCTTT	CASSPGQGKMNTEAFF
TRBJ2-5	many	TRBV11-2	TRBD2	TGTGCCAGCAGCTTAGGCCCCGGGACTAGCGGGGGCACACAAGAGACCCAGTACTTC	CASSLGPGTSGGTQETQYF
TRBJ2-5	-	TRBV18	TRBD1	TGTGCCAGCTCACCACAGGGACAGGGGGCACGAGAGACCCAGTACTTC	CASSPQGQGARETQYF
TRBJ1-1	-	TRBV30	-	TGTGCCTGGAGTGTAGGAGTCGCGGTAAACACTGAAGCTTTCTTT	CAWSVGVAVNTEAFF
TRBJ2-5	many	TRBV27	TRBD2	TGTGCCAGCAGTTGGGGACTAGCGGGGGAGACCCAGTACTTC	CASSWGLAGETQYF
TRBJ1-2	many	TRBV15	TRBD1	TGTGCCACCAGCAGAGGGCAAGGACAGGTGGGCTATGGCTACACCTTC	CATSRGQGQVGYGYTF
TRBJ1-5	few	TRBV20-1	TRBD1	TGCAGTGCTAGAGATATGACAGGGGGTTATCAGCCCCAGCATTTT	CSARDMTGGYQPQHF